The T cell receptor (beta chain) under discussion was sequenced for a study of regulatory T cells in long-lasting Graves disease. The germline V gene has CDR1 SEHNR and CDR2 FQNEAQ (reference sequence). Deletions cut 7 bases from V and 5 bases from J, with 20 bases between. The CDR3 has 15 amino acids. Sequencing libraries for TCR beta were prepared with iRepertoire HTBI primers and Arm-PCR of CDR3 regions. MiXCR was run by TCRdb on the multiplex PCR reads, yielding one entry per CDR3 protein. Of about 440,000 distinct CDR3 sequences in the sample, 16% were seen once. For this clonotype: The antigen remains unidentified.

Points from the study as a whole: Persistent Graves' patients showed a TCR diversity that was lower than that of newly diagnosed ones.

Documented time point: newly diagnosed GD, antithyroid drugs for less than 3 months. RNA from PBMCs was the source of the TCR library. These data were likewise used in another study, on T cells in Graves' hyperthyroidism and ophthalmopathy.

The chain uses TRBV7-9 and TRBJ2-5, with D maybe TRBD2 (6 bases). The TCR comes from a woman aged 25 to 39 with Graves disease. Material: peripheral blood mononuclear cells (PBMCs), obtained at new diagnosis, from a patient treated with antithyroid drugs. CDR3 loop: CASNPWDSGPETQYF. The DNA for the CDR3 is TGTGCCAGCAACCCCTGGGATAGCGGCCCGGAGACCCAGTACTTC. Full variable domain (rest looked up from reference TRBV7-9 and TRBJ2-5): DTGVSQNPRHKITKRGQNVTFRCDPISEHNRLYWYRQTLGQGPEFLTYFQNEAQLEKSRLLSDRFSAERPKGSFSTLEIQRTEQGDSAMYLCASNPWDSGPETQYFGPGTRLLVL.